This TCR beta chain was captured by sequencing in a study of OX40 agonist ivuxolimab in advanced cancers. Study in general: Patients were given ivuxolimab, an antibody that agonizes OX40 (CD134).

CDR1 LGHNA and CDR2 YNFKEQ come from the germline V gene. This CDR3 is 15 amino acids long. Trimming cost V 4 bases and J 9 bases; bases outside gene matches: 9. The repertoire was sequenced with immunoSEQ multiplex PCR; TCRdb's copy has only in-frame clones and lacks some. The sample gives roughly 90,000 clones, 94% of which show up once; over 2% is in the top ten. This rearrangement joins TRBV4-2 to TRBJ2-1; TRBD2 agrees at 10 bases. This clonotype originated in an adult with an advanced solid tumor such as melanoma, head and neck, liver or kidney cancer. Sequencing was performed on CD4+ or CD8+ T cells sorted from blood, taken in a trial of the OX40 agonist ivuxolimab. In DNA, the CDR3 is TGTGCCAGCAGCCTCGCTAGCGGGAGTGGTAGTGAGCAGTTCTTC. Translation: CASSLASGSGSEQFF.